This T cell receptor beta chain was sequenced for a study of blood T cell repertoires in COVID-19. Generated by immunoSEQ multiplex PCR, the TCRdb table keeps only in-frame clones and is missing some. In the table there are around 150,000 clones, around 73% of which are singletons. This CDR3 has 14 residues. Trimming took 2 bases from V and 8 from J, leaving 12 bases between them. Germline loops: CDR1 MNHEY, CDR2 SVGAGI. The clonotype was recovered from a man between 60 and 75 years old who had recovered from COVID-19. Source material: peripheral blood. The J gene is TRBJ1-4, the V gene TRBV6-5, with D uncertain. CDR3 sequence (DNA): TGTGCCAGCAGTTACACATTCAACGCAGAAAAACTGTTTTTT. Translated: CASSYTFNAEKLFF.